This entry lists 6 T cell receptor beta chains sequenced from one sample in a study of blood T cells in healthy people across ages. Next came a second PCR, run for about 7 to 12 cycles, which used a sample-barcoded 5' primer along with a J-beta primer mix. TCRdb re-analysed the 5' RACE reads in MiXCR, keeping a single row per CDR3 protein. The table lists around 990,000 distinct CDR3 sequences, roughly two fifths of them singletons, with about an eighth in the top ten. The sequencing sample was made of blood. Receptors originate from a man aged 18 to 29 in good health.

This clonotype was seen once. The V and J genes are TRBV12-3 or TRBV12-4 and TRBJ1-4; D gene uncertain. The V end lost 5 bases, the J end lost 4 bases, and 11 bases lay between the germline ends. The CDR3 loop spans 14 amino acids. The CDR3 protein is CASSPRTLNEKLFF. CDR3 in DNA: TGTGCCAGCAGTCCCAGGACGCTTAATGAAAAACTGTTTTTT.

The gene calls are TRBV5-1 and TRBJ2-2, with D uncertain. Trimming cost V 2 bases and J 4 bases, with 9 bases left between them. CDR1 is SGHRS and CDR2 is YFSETQ in the germline V gene. This CDR3 is 14 amino acids long. This chain's CDR3 is CASSFDVPTGELFF. DNA for the CDR3: TGCGCCAGCAGCTTCGACGTACCCACCGGGGAGCTGTTTTTT.

The CDR3 reads CASSQERQGVNQPQHF. The CDR3 bases are TGCGCCAGCAGCCAAGAACGGCAGGGAGTAAATCAGCCCCAGCATTTT. The chain carries TRBV4-1 and TRBJ1-5; maybe TRBD1 (5 bases). In germline, CDR1 is MGHRA, CDR2 YSYEKL. V dropped 0 bases and J dropped 4 bases, with 13 bases sitting between them. There are 16 residues in the CDR3.

The rearrangement links TRBV10-3 to TRBJ2-5; 8 nucleotides match TRBD2. J lost 5 bases, V lost 6 bases, and 11 bases had no gene match. This CDR3 comprises 15 residues. Germline values: CDR1 ENHRY, CDR2 SYGVKD. CDR3 sequence reads: CAIRTGGASLETQYF. The DNA of the CDR3 is TGTGCCATCAGAACGGGAGGGGCGTCATTGGAGACCCAGTACTTC.

There are a few counts of this clonotype. The rearrangement joins TRBV10-3 to TRBJ1-5; possibly TRBD1 for D (6 bases). This CDR3 is 16 amino acids long. The V and J ends lost 6 bases and 2 bases respectively, with 17 bases between them. The germline gives CDR1 ENHRY, CDR2 SYGVKD. The CDR3 loop reads CAISTLGGVRNQPQHF. The CDR3 region has the DNA TGTGCCATCAGCACTTTGGGGGGCGTGCGCAATCAGCCCCAGCATTTT.

This clonotype was recorded many times. This sequence joins TRBV27 and TRBJ1-2, with TRBD1 matching 8 bases. With V trimmed by 3 bases and J by 4 bases, 4 bases remained unmatched. Per germline, CDR1 MNHEY and CDR2 SMNVEV (reference sequence). The CDR3 contains 14 residues. The CDR3 is CASSLSGGVYGYTF. For the CDR3, the DNA is TGTGCCAGCAGTTTGTCAGGGGGCGTCTATGGCTACACCTTC.